Below, 18 T cell receptor beta chains from the same sample are listed, as sequenced in a study of cytomegalovirus exposure and HLA in healthy donors. Primers: 60 Vbeta forward and 13 Jbeta reverse. The data were produced by immunoSEQ multiplex PCR, yet TCRdb's version contains in-frame clones alone and is incomplete. The repertoire holds about 150,000 clones, with about 87% as singletons. Sequenced input: PBMCs. All receptors come from a woman aged 25 to 39 in good health and CMV-seronegative.

The rearrangement links TRBV19 to TRBJ1-5; D might be TRBD1 (5 bases). The V end lost 6 bases, the J end lost 0 bases, and 9 bases lay between the germline ends. CDR3 size: 14 residues. Per the germline V gene, CDR1 is LNHDA and CDR2 is SQIVND (reference sequence). CDR3 in DNA: TGTGCCAGTAGCCGACAGCGTAGCAATCAGCCCCAGCATTTT. This sequence encodes CASSRQRSNQPQHF.

The chain links TRBV15 to TRBJ1-1; D possibly corresponds to TRBD1 (6 bases). The CDR3 has 16 amino acids. Germline assignment: CDR1 LNHNV and CDR2 YYDKDF (reference sequence). V lost 2 bases and J 3 bases, leaving 16 bases between the germline ends. The CDR3 nucleotides read TGTGCCACCAGCAGATCCCGAGGGGGATCGTACACTGAAGCTTTCTTT. Translated, it gives CATSRSRGGSYTEAFF. The whole variable domain, filled in from reference TRBV15 and TRBJ1-1, reads DAMVIQNPRYQVTQFGKPVTLSCSQTLNHNVMYWYQQKSSQAPKLLFHYYDKDFNNEADTPDNFQSRRPNTSFCFLDIRSPGLGDTAMYLCATSRSRGGSYTEAFFGQGTRLTVV.

The genes are TRBV11-2 and TRBJ2-3; 10 nucleotides agree with TRBD2. The length of the CDR3 is 18 residues. The ends lost 5 bases at V and 1 base at J; junction bases unmatched: 12. The germline V gene encodes CDR1 SGHAT and CDR2 FQNNGV. The CDR3 coding sequence is TGTGCCAGCAGCCCCCCCCGGTCCCTAGCGGGGGGCACAGATACGCAGTATTTT. Translated, it gives CASSPPRSLAGGTDTQYF.

About this clone: The junction departs from germline at one end; a sequencing error may be responsible. Other DNA variants within this sample encode the same CDR3. This sequence joins TRBV2 and TRBJ2-5; 8 nucleotides agree with TRBD1. CDR1 is SNHLY and CDR2 is FYNNEI in the germline V gene. This CDR3 comprises 13 residues. CDR3 nucleotide sequence: TGTGCCAGTAGTGGGACAGGCCAAGAGACCCAGTACTTC. Translating it yields CASSGTGQETQYF. The complete variable domain, with remaining parts taken from reference TRBV2 and TRBJ2-5, reads EPEVTQTPSHQVTQMGQEVILRCVPISNHLYFYWYRQILGQKVEFLVSFYNNEISEKSEIFDDQFSVERPDGSNFTLKIRSTKLEDSAMYFCASSGTGQETQYFGPGTRLLVL.

The chain has TRBV19 and TRBJ2-5, with 7 bases aligning to TRBD1. The DNA end lines up better with TRBJ2-7; the J call may be wrong. The CDR3 contains 13 residues. Germline V gives CDR1 LNHDA, CDR2 SQIVND (reference sequence). The CDR3 is CASSPSTGHEQYF. The CDR3 coding sequence is TGTGCCAGTAGCCCATCGACAGGGCACGAGCAGTACTTC.

The chain has TRBV18 and TRBJ1-2; 8 bases are shared with TRBD1. Trimming removed 6 bases from V and 4 bases from J; junction bases left unmatched: 19. CDR3 length: 18 amino acids. Germline CDR1 reads KGHSH; CDR2 reads LQKENI. CDR3 nucleotide sequence: TGTGCCAGCTCTGAGAGTCGGGCAGGGGGCCGTTTTGGCTATGGCTACACCTTC. Encoded protein: CASSESRAGGRFGYGYTF.

V gene TRBV28 combines with J gene TRBJ2-2; 10 bases match TRBD2. The CDR3 is made up of 15 amino acids. V lost 5 bases, J lost 4 bases, and 4 bases stayed unmatched. Germline-derived CDR1 and CDR2 are MDHEN and SYDVKM. CDR3 coding DNA: TGTGCCAGCAGTGCGGGACTAGCGAGCACCGGGGAGCTGTTTTTT. Translating it yields CASSAGLASTGELFF.

This clone was seen once. This chain uses TRBV30 with TRBJ2-5, with TRBD1 identical over 7 bases. V dropped 2 bases and J dropped 1; count of bases not matched to a gene: 4. Germline V lookup: CDR1 GTSNPN, CDR2 SVGIG (reference sequence). CDR3 size: 14 residues. The CDR3 DNA reads TGTGCCTGGAGTCCAGGACAGGCCCAAGAGACCCAGTACTTC. Its translation: CAWSPGQAQETQYF.

The rearrangement uses TRBV5-1 and TRBJ1-1; D is perhaps TRBD1 (6 bases). Trimming removed 4 bases at V and 1 base at J, with 8 bases between. The CDR3 is made up of 13 amino acids. Per germline, CDR1 SGHRS and CDR2 YFSETQ. The CDR3 protein is CASSPGQNTEAFF. The CDR3 nucleotides read TGCGCCAGCAGCCCGGGACAGAACACTGAAGCTTTCTTT.

The gene calls are TRBV18 and TRBJ2-1; D uncertain. Germline values: CDR1 KGHSH, CDR2 LQKENI. The CDR3 has 16 residues. Trimming cost V 0 bases and J 0 bases, with 9 bases left between them. The CDR3 loop reads CASSPPAQSSYNEQFF. CDR3 DNA: TGTGCCAGCTCACCACCGGCACAGAGCTCCTACAATGAGCAGTTCTTC.

This clone was seen only a few times. V gene TRBV6-1 combines with J gene TRBJ1-1; 8 bases map to TRBD1. Per germline, CDR1 MNHNS and CDR2 SASEGT. V shed 3 bases, J shed 1 base, and the junction held 7 bases outside the gene matches. CDR3 length: 16 amino acids. CDR3 sequence (DNA): TGTGCCAGCAGTGACCTCCGGGACAGGAGGAACACTGAAGCTTTCTTT. This gives the protein CASSDLRDRRNTEAFF.

This chain links TRBV5-8 with TRBJ2-1; 13 bases fit TRBD2. The V gene's germline CDR1 is SGHTS and CDR2 YDEGEE. The CDR3 loop spans 16 amino acids. V trimming: 4 bases; J trimming: 6 bases; junction bases outside the gene matches: 7. The CDR3 nucleotides are TGTGCCAGCAGCAAGGGACTAGCGGGGTGGGTCAATGAGCAGTTCTTC. Its protein is CASSKGLAGWVNEQFF.

The chain couples TRBV2 to TRBJ1-1, with D uncertain. Germline-derived CDR1 and CDR2 are SNHLY and FYNNEI. V was clipped by 2 bases and J by 4 bases, with 8 bases between them. The CDR3 runs 13 residues. The DNA of the CDR3 is TGTGCCAGCAGTGAATTGGGGAGCACTGAAGCTTTCTTT. Amino acid sequence: CASSELGSTEAFF.

The chain carries TRBV5-1 and TRBJ2-1; 10 bases match TRBD2. Unmatched junction bases numbered 10, after V lost 5 bases and J lost 8 bases. Germline loops: CDR1 SGHRS, CDR2 YFSETQ. The CDR3 extends over 15 amino acids. CDR3 loop: CASRSQRGGLDEQFF. The CDR3 DNA follows: TGCGCCAGCAGGTCTCAGCGGGGGGGCCTGGATGAGCAGTTCTTC.

The rearrangement joins TRBV29-1 to TRBJ2-7, with TRBD1 matching 8 bases. In germline, CDR1 is SQVTM, CDR2 ANQGSEA. CDR3 length: 14 amino acids. The junction had 5 bases not matched to a gene; V was cut back by 4 bases and J by 0 bases. The CDR3 DNA reads TGCAGCGTTGTGCGCGGGACAGGCTCCTACGAGCAGTACTTC. Residues: CSVVRGTGSYEQYF.

This chain uses TRBV27 with TRBJ1-2, with TRBD1 as a possible D gene (6 bases). This CDR3 comprises 14 residues. Trimming removed 0 bases at V and 8 bases at J, with 13 bases between. Germline values: CDR1 MNHEY, CDR2 SMNVEV (reference sequence). CDR3 coding DNA: TGTGCCAGCAGTTTATCGGACAGAGGCTGGGGCTACACCTTC. Translation gives CASSLSDRGWGYTF.

The chain has TRBV18 and TRBJ1-5; 7 nucleotides agree with TRBD1. CDR3 length: 15 residues. Germline values: CDR1 KGHSH, CDR2 LQKENI. J was trimmed by 3 bases and V by 2 bases; bases with no gene match: 4. The chain's CDR3 is CASSPSGQINQPQHF. The CDR3 DNA is TGTGCCAGCTCACCATCGGGACAGATCAATCAGCCCCAGCATTTT. The full variable domain, with the rest looked up from reference TRBV18 and TRBJ1-5, is NAGVMQNPRHLVRRRGQEARLRCSPMKGHSHVYWYRQLPEEGLKFMVYLQKENIIDESGMPKERFSAEFPKEGPSILRIQQVVRGDSAAYFCASSPSGQINQPQHFGDGTRLSIL.

This clone was found once. The V and J genes are TRBV28 and TRBJ2-4, with D perhaps TRBD2 (5 bases). The CDR3 is made up of 18 amino acids. Germline V gene sequence: CDR1 MDHEN, CDR2 SYDVKM. Trimming stripped 3 bases from V and 3 bases from J, with 21 bases between. The CDR3 DNA follows: TGTGCCAGCAGTTTTTTAAGGCATTGGCGGGCGGACAAAAACATTCAGTACTTC. Protein product: CASSFLRHWRADKNIQYF.